This T cell receptor (beta chain) was sequenced during a study of blood T cell repertoires in COVID-19. The CDR3 spans 16 residues. V lost 2 bases and J lost 1, with 12 bases in between. Germline CDR1 and CDR2: MDHEN and SYDVKM. In the original analysis: Amplification of reference gene primers provided the estimated nucleated cell counts. The table came from immunoSEQ multiplex PCR; TCRdb's copy has only in-frame clones and leaves some out. Clonal size and the V and J genes are those of that table, whereas D and trimming came from the DNA. The sample carries about 480,000 clones, around 88% recorded once.

The sequencing input was peripheral blood. This TCR was recovered from a woman aged 25 to 39 with acute or convalescent COVID-19. The J gene is TRBJ2-1, the V gene TRBV28; tentative D call: TRBD1 (7 bases). CDR3 protein: CASSLGQGGSYNEQFF. The CDR3 coding sequence is TGTGCCAGCAGTTTAGGGCAGGGGGGATCCTACAATGAGCAGTTCTTC.